This TCR beta chain derives from a study of blood T cell repertoires in COVID-19. After removal of 2 bases from V and 4 bases from J, the junction contained 4 bases not matched to a gene. Germline V lookup: CDR1 SNHLY, CDR2 FYNNEI. This CDR3 has 15 residues. Authors' processing steps: How many nucleated cells were present was estimated from reference gene primer amplification. Only in-frame clones appear in the TCRdb table, and some are missing; sequencing was by immunoSEQ multiplex PCR. V, J and clone size are taken as reported in that table, and D and trimming were inferred from the DNA itself. The sample lists about 11,000 clones; over 70% were seen once.

The chain recombines TRBV2 with TRBJ2-2; 7 nucleotides match TRBD1. The specimen sequenced was peripheral blood. This clonotype was sampled from a man aged 55 to 70 with COVID-19, enrolled during active disease. The CDR3 DNA sequence: TGTGCCAGCAGTGAATACAGGGGTGGCACCGGGGAGCTGTTTTTT. Translating gives CASSEYRGGTGELFF.